One sample yielded the 15 T cell receptor beta chains listed below, sequenced in a study of T cell responses to AZD1222 COVID-19 vaccine. Only in-frame clones appear in the TCRdb table, and some are missing; sequencing was by immunoSEQ multiplex PCR. The data show approximately 74,000 clones, about 90% seen once. The source material was peripheral blood, sampled 28 days after the second AZD1222 dose. The receptors come from an adult who received the AZD1222 COVID-19 vaccine.

V is TRBV29-1 and J is TRBJ1-1, with 7 bases aligning to TRBD1. Germline values: CDR1 SQVTM, CDR2 ANQGSEA. V lost 8 bases, J lost 8 bases, and 8 bases stayed unmatched. The CDR3 sequence is 11 residues long. The CDR3 protein is CSQSEGAEAFF. CDR3 DNA: TGCAGCCAGTCTGAGGGGGCCGAAGCTTTCTTT.

This chain uses TRBV2 with TRBJ1-3, with D unclear. The CDR3 spans 13 residues. In germline, CDR1 is SNHLY, CDR2 FYNNEI. Trimming pared 3 bases from V and 5 bases from J, leaving 8 bases between. CDR3 protein: CASSEGGRNTIYF. The CDR3, as DNA: TGTGCCAGCAGTGAGGGAGGTCGAAACACCATATATTTT.

The J gene is TRBJ1-6, the V gene TRBV27; tentatively, D is TRBD1 (5 bases). This CDR3 is built from 18 residues. The germline V and J ends were trimmed by 6 bases and 4 bases, with 22 bases remaining between them. Looked up from germline, CDR1 is MNHEY and CDR2 is SMNVEV (reference sequence). CDR3 coding DNA: TGTGCCAGCAGGCTTATAGACCCGGGGCATCCATATAATTCACCCCTCCACTTT. Its translation is CASRLIDPGHPYNSPLHF.

The CDR3 DNA follows: TGTGCCAGCAGTTACGTCGGGATCCCGAATGAGCAGTTCTTC. This gives the protein CASSYVGIPNEQFF. The chain is built from TRBV6-2 or TRBV6-3 and TRBJ2-1; D is perhaps TRBD2 (5 bases). Trimming left V 2 bases short and J 7 bases short, with 12 bases between. CDR1 and CDR2 from the germline V gene are MNHEY and SVGEGT. The CDR3 runs 14 residues.

This clone has only a few counts. The chain couples TRBV7-9 to TRBJ1-2; 7 positions match TRBD1. This CDR3 comprises 13 residues. Germline V gives CDR1 SEHNR, CDR2 FQNEAQ (reference sequence). Unmatched junction bases numbered 8, after V lost 5 bases and J lost 8 bases. The CDR3 spells CASSAQTGNGYTF. DNA for the CDR3: TGTGCCAGCAGCGCCCAGACAGGGAACGGCTACACCTTC. The full variable domain, in which reference TRBV7-9 and TRBJ1-2 provide the parts outside the CDR3, is DTGVSQNPRHKITKRGQNVTFRCDPISEHNRLYWYRQTLGQGPEFLTYFQNEAQLEKSRLLSDRFSAERPKGSFSTLEIQRTEQGDSAMYLCASSAQTGNGYTFGSGTRLTVV.

This clone was observed once. The V and J genes are TRBV29-1 and TRBJ1-1; TRBD1 matches 9 bases. With 7 bases clipped from V and 4 bases from J, the junction kept 10 bases outside the gene matches. The CDR3 has 14 amino acids. Per the germline V gene, CDR1 is SQVTM and CDR2 is ANQGSEA. Here the CDR3 reads CSATGQGEGTEAFF. CDR3 sequence (DNA): TGCAGCGCTACGGGACAGGGTGAGGGCACTGAAGCTTTCTTT.

V and J are TRBV4-1 and TRBJ1-5; D gene ambiguous. Looked up from germline, CDR1 is MGHRA and CDR2 is YSYEKL. The CDR3 length is 15 residues. Between the trimmed V and J ends, which lost 0 bases and 6 bases, there was a span of 12 bases. Written as DNA, the CDR3 is TGCGCCAGCAGCCAAGATCCCACCGGGTTTCAGCCCCAGCATTTT. Its translation is CASSQDPTGFQPQHF.

The chain couples TRBV30 to TRBJ2-7; TRBD1 aligns across 8 bases. CDR1 and CDR2 from the germline V gene are GTSNPN and SVGIG (reference sequence). The CDR3 has 11 residues. V trimming: 4 bases; J trimming: 6 bases; junction bases outside the gene matches: 2. The CDR3 DNA reads as TGTGCCTGGAACACAGGGGGCGAGCAGTACTTC. Translation: CAWNTGGEQYF.

V usage is TRBV7-3 and J usage is TRBJ2-3; TRBD1 matches at 9 bases. The CDR3 is 17 amino acids. Trimming took 0 bases from V and 0 from J; bases not matched to a gene: 4. Germline CDR1 is SGHTA and CDR2 is FQGTGA. In DNA, the CDR3 is TGTGCCAGCAGCTTAACCGGGACAGGGAAAAGCACAGATACGCAGTATTTT. This gives the protein CASSLTGTGKSTDTQYF.

The chain uses TRBV6-6 and TRBJ1-1, with TRBD1 matching over 7 bases. Germline V gene sequence: CDR1 MNHNY, CDR2 SVGAGI (reference sequence). CDR3 length equals 15 residues. The junction had 5 bases not matched to a gene; V was cut back by 3 bases and J by 1 base. The chain's CDR3 is CASSYLQGGNTEAFF. DNA of the CDR3: TGTGCCAGCAGTTATCTTCAGGGGGGGAACACTGAAGCTTTCTTT.

J is TRBJ2-7 and V is TRBV5-1; D unresolved. The CDR3 runs to 15 residues. V lost 1 base to trimming and J lost 4 bases, with 15 bases between them. CDR1 is SGHRS, CDR2 YFSETQ, per germline. The CDR3 DNA sequence: TGCGCCAGCAGCTTGACGGACGGCCCTTGGTACGAGCAGTACTTC. This translates into CASSLTDGPWYEQYF.

J is TRBJ1-1 and V is TRBV3-1 (or the pseudogene TRBV3-2); TRBD1 might be the D (5 bases). The CDR3 runs 17 residues. CDR1 and CDR2 from the germline V gene are LGHDT and YNNKEL (reference sequence). The ends were cut back, 2 bases at V and 0 bases at J, with 16 bases in the middle. The CDR3 is CASSQLPLGPMNTEAFF. DNA for the CDR3: TGTGCCAGCAGCCAACTCCCGCTGGGGCCCATGAACACTGAAGCTTTCTTT.

The V call is TRBV2, the J call TRBJ2-5; perhaps TRBD1 as D (6 bases). V was trimmed by 8 bases and J by 5 bases, leaving 21 bases between them. The CDR3 has 15 residues. Per the germline V gene, CDR1 is SNHLY and CDR2 is FYNNEI. The CDR3 nucleotides are TGTGCCAGCGGACCACAGGGCTTGGAAGGCGAGACCCAGTACTTC. This codes for CASGPQGLEGETQYF.

A remark on this clone: At one end, the junction sequence differs from germline, possibly due to a read error. V and J are TRBV7-2 and TRBJ1-1; D is uncertain. Germline loops: CDR1 SGHTA, CDR2 FQGNSA. CDR3 size: 11 residues. CDR3: CASSQKWLRVF. The CDR3, as DNA: TGTGCCAGCAGCCAAAAGTGGTTGCGCGTCTTT.

The CDR3 sequence: CASRLDVSGANVLTF. DNA of the CDR3: TGTGCCAGCAGATTGGACGTCTCTGGGGCCAACGTCCTGACTTTC. The V and J genes are TRBV6-5 and TRBJ2-6; D is undetermined. From germline, CDR1 is MNHEY and CDR2 SVGAGI. Trimming stripped 6 bases from V and 0 bases from J, with 9 bases between. This CDR3 is built from 15 residues.